This T cell receptor beta chain was found in a study of beta chain features in type 1 diabetes. The CDR3 extends over 14 amino acids. With 5 bases removed from V and 3 bases from J, the gap between germline ends came to 13 bases. Germline CDR1 is SEHNR and CDR2 is FQNEAQ (reference sequence). This clone was found a few times. The antigen is not known. Notes on the study in general: Shorter TCRB CDR3s, moderately but significantly so, marked every one of the four CD4+ subsets in Type 1 diabetes patients. A closer apparent resemblance between naive, central memory and Treg TCRB repertoires was seen in patients than in healthy donors. Diminished insertions and augmented deletions at VDJ junctions characterized type 1 diabetes patients.

A heparinised blood draw that averaged about 110 mL was obtained once from each donor. The entirety of the isolated RNA underwent reverse transcription, so expressed TCRB transcripts were sequenced. Assay: immunoSEQ multiplex PCR; the TCRdb copy retains only in-frame clones and omits some. The sample lists roughly 240,000 clones, more than 65% occurring once. V is TRBV7-9 and J is TRBJ1-2, with a possible D match to TRBD1 (5 bases). Source material: naive CD4+ T cells from blood. This receptor was identified in a man under 40 in good health. The CDR3 protein is CASSHKGKDYGYTF. CDR3 DNA sequence: TGTGCCAGCAGCCATAAGGGGAAGGACTATGGCTACACCTTC.